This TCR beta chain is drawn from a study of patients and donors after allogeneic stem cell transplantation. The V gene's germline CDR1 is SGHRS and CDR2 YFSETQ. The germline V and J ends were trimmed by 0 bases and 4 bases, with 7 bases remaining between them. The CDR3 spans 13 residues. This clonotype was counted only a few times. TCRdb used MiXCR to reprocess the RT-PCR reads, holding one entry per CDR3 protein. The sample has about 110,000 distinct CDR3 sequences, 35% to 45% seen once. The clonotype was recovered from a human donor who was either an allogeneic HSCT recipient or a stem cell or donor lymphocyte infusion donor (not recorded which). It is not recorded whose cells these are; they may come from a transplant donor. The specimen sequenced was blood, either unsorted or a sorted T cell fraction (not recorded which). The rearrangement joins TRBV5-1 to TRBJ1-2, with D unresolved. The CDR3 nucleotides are TGCGCCAGCAGCTTGGTTCGGAGCTATGGCTACACCTTC. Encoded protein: CASSLVRSYGYTF.